This entry describes one T cell receptor (beta chain). Trimming left V 5 bases short and J 1 base short, with 12 bases between. The CDR3 contains 14 residues. CDR1 and CDR2 from the germline V gene are SGHRS and YFSETQ. This sample stems from a study of T-cell reconstitution after alpha-beta-depleted transplantation in children. Unique molecular identifiers tagged the TCRbeta library. Each CDR3 protein gets one entry after TCRdb re-called the PCR reads with MiXCR. The profile shows around 340,000 distinct CDR3 sequences, 13% of them singletons. This clonotype was sampled from a human donor who donated a stem cell graft to a child with Fanconi anemia. V usage is TRBV5-1 and J usage is TRBJ1-2, with D perhaps TRBD1 (5 bases). The input for sequencing was PBMCs, taken from the stem cell graft. CDR3 sequence reads: CASSRDGGNYGYTF. In nucleotides, the CDR3 is TGCGCCAGCAGTAGAGACGGGGGTAACTATGGCTACACCTTC.